The 23 T cell receptor beta chains presented below share a single source sample, sequenced in a study of blood T cells in healthy people across ages. Using a J-beta primer mix together with a sample-barcoded 5' primer, a second PCR was run for about 7 to 12 cycles. One entry per CDR3 protein results from TCRdb running MiXCR on the 5' RACE reads. The sample yields approximately 1.5 million distinct CDR3 sequences, about 35% seen once. The sample comprised blood. These receptors all stem from a woman aged 25 to 39 in good health.

The J gene is TRBJ1-2, the V gene TRBV25-1, with D possibly being TRBD1 (5 bases). CDR1 MGHDK and CDR2 SYGVNS come from the germline V gene. V lost 6 bases and J 4 bases, leaving 12 bases between the germline ends. CDR3 length: 13 amino acids. The CDR3 spells CASRVGPLYGYTF. Here the CDR3 DNA reads TGTGCCAGCAGGGTGGGACCGCTCTATGGCTACACCTTC.

This rearrangement joins TRBV9 to TRBJ2-1; 7 nucleotides agree with TRBD2. With V trimmed by 0 bases and J by 7 bases, 7 bases remained unmatched. The germline CDR1 and CDR2 sequences are SGDLS and YYNGEE. This CDR3 is 15 amino acids long. The chain's CDR3 is CASSVAGARGNEQFF. The CDR3 nucleotides are TGTGCCAGCAGCGTAGCCGGGGCGCGGGGGAATGAGCAGTTCTTC.

This CDR3 reads CSASRTVSNQPQHF. The CDR3, as DNA: TGCAGTGCTAGCAGGACAGTAAGCAATCAGCCCCAGCATTTT. The chain has TRBV20-1 and TRBJ1-5; possibly TRBD1 for D (6 bases). Germline V gene lookup returns CDR1 DFQATT and CDR2 SNEGSKA (reference sequence). V was trimmed by 3 bases and J by 1 base, leaving 10 bases between them. The CDR3 consists of 14 residues.

In this sample, this clonotype turned up a few times. The chain employs TRBV9 and TRBJ2-1; 13 positions agree with TRBD2. V dropped 2 bases and J dropped 10; count of bases not matched to a gene: 9. Germline V gene lookup returns CDR1 SGDLS and CDR2 YYNGEE. The length of the CDR3 is 16 residues. CDR3 DNA sequence: TGTGCCAGCAGCGTCATGACTAGCGGGGGGCCAGAGGAGCAGTTCTTC. Translating gives CASSVMTSGGPEEQFF.

The rearrangement links TRBV7-8 to TRBJ2-7; D uncertain. The CDR3 totals 12 residues. The V and J ends lost 6 bases and 10 bases respectively, with 16 bases between them. Germline V gene sequence: CDR1 SGHVS, CDR2 FQNEAQ. The CDR3 coding sequence is TGTGCCAGCAGTTCCAAACCCTTCACCCAGTACTTC. Translating it yields CASSSKPFTQYF.

A note on this clonotype: Given a much more abundant clone one base away, this may be a read error. The gene calls are TRBV5-5 and TRBJ2-7; 7 nucleotides align to TRBD2. The CDR3 runs to 14 residues. Unmatched junction bases numbered 11, after V lost 10 bases and J lost 1 base. Germline V lookup: CDR1 SGHKS, CDR2 YYEKEE (reference sequence). CDR3 sequence: CACGRDYGSYEQYF. CDR3 bases: TGTGCCTGCGGCCGGGACTATGGGTCCTACGAGCAGTACTTC. Variable domain in full (rest from reference TRBV5-5 and TRBJ2-7): DAGVTQSPTHLIKTRGQQVTLRCSPISGHKSVSWYQQVLGQGPQFIFQYYEKEERGRGNFPDRFSARQFPNYSSELNVNALLLGDSALYLCACGRDYGSYEQYFGPGTRLTVT.

This clonotype was counted only a few times. V is TRBV27 and J is TRBJ2-1; TRBD1 aligns across 10 bases. V gave up 1 base and J gave up 6 bases; unmatched junction bases: 6. The germline gives CDR1 MNHEY, CDR2 SMNVEV (reference sequence). This CDR3 spans 16 amino acids. The CDR3 reads CASSLLVGQGSNEQFF. Written as DNA, the CDR3 is TGTGCCAGCAGTTTATTAGTGGGACAGGGGAGCAATGAGCAGTTCTTC.

The chain couples TRBV7-7 to TRBJ2-5, with 11 bases identical to TRBD2. The germline V gene encodes CDR1 SSHAT and CDR2 FNYEAQ (reference sequence). V lost 4 bases, J lost 5 bases, and 12 bases stayed unmatched. CDR3 length: 17 amino acids. CDR3 protein: CASSSTLIAGGYETQYF. CDR3 in DNA: TGTGCCAGCAGCTCCACCCTGATAGCGGGAGGGTACGAGACCCAGTACTTC.

The gene calls are TRBV6-1 and TRBJ1-1; D is perhaps TRBD1 (6 bases). Germline-derived CDR1 and CDR2 are MNHNS and SASEGT. This CDR3 is built from 13 residues. The germline V and J ends were trimmed by 0 bases and 6 bases, with 8 bases remaining between them. The CDR3 nucleotides are TGTGCCAGCAGTGAAGCGGGGGGCCCTGAAGCTTTCTTT. The encoded protein is CASSEAGGPEAFF.

The DNA for the CDR3 is TGTGCCAGCAGTCCGCTTAGGGGGACTATGATCGCGACCCAGTACTTC. Residues: CASSPLRGTMIATQYF. The rearrangement links TRBV6-1 to TRBJ2-5; perhaps TRBD2 as D (7 bases). The CDR3 has 16 residues. Germline V gives CDR1 MNHNS, CDR2 SASEGT. V was trimmed by 5 bases and J by 7 bases, leaving 23 bases between them.

The chain carries TRBV6-1 and TRBJ2-7, with D perhaps given as TRBD1 or TRBD2 (6 bases each). CDR3 size: 11 residues. Germline assignment: CDR1 MNHNS and CDR2 SASEGT. V lost 6 bases, J lost 9 bases, and 12 bases lay in between. The CDR3 region is CASREGVTQYF. The DNA for the CDR3 is TGTGCCAGCAGGGAGGGGGTAACGCAGTACTTC.

This chain uses TRBV30 with TRBJ2-7; TRBD1 might be the D (6 bases). This CDR3 comprises 13 residues. The V end lost 2 bases, the J end lost 3 bases, and 11 bases lay between the germline ends. Per the germline V gene, CDR1 is GTSNPN and CDR2 is SVGIG (reference sequence). Here the CDR3 reads CAWSPTGRYEQYF. CDR3 nucleotide sequence: TGTGCCTGGAGTCCGACAGGACGCTACGAGCAGTACTTC.

Worth noting for this clonotype: One junction end does not reproduce the germline sequence, and a read error may be involved. The V gene is TRBV4-1, the J gene TRBJ2-5; tentatively, D is TRBD1 or TRBD2 (5 bases each). The closer fit of TRBJ2-7 to the DNA end suggests the J call may be wrong. CDR3 length equals 12 residues. Germline CDR1 MGHRA, CDR2 YSYEKL. The CDR3 protein is CANSQRGDEQYF. The DNA for the CDR3 is TGCGCCAACAGCCAGCGAGGGGACGAGCAGTACTTC.

The chain is built from TRBV20-1 and TRBJ1-2, with D unresolved. The V end was cut by 3 bases, the J end by 8 bases, with 10 bases between. CDR3 length equals 11 residues. Looked up from germline, CDR1 is DFQATT and CDR2 is SNEGSKA (reference sequence). For the CDR3, the DNA is TGCAGTGCTAGCCAGGATCGGGGCTACACCTTC. This gives the protein CSASQDRGYTF.

This clonotype was seen ten or more times. V is TRBV4-1 and J is TRBJ2-5, with 11 nucleotides matching TRBD1. Germline CDR1 MGHRA, CDR2 YSYEKL. Germline trimming cut 3 bases from V and 4 bases from J; bases unmatched to any gene: 7. There are 16 residues in the CDR3. Written as DNA, the CDR3 is TGCGCCAGCAGCCAGGACAGGGGGCGAGAAGGAGAGACCCAGTACTTC. This codes for CASSQDRGREGETQYF.

This chain connects TRBV6-6 to TRBJ2-7; 11 positions agree with TRBD2. The J call may be faulty, since TRBJ2-5 better matches the DNA end. The CDR3 runs to 16 residues. Germline values: CDR1 MNHNY, CDR2 SVGAGI (reference sequence). The CDR3 is CASSLIAGGPQETQYF. CDR3 sequence (DNA): TGTGCCAGCAGCCTTATAGCGGGGGGGCCCCAAGAGACCCAGTACTTC.

This clonotype was recorded a few times. The rearrangement joins TRBV20-1 to TRBJ2-1, with D tentatively TRBD2 (6 bases). The CDR3 has 16 residues. V was pared by 1 base and J by 0 bases, with 13 bases between. Germline CDR1 reads DFQATT; CDR2 reads SNEGSKA (reference sequence). The CDR3 coding sequence is TGCAGTGCTAGAGGGCTAGCGAGGGTCTCCTACAATGAGCAGTTCTTC. Residues: CSARGLARVSYNEQFF.

This clonotype was seen more than once but under ten times. The chain recombines TRBV20-1 with TRBJ1-4; tentatively, D is TRBD1 (6 bases). CDR1 and CDR2 from the germline V gene are DFQATT and SNEGSKA (reference sequence). The CDR3 is 14 amino acids. Trimming left V 4 bases short and J 3 bases short, with 12 bases between. The CDR3 is CSATGDVSNEKLFF. In DNA, the CDR3 is TGCAGTGCTACAGGGGATGTATCTAATGAAAAACTGTTTTTT.

The chain couples TRBV7-2 to TRBJ1-2, with D tentatively TRBD1 (5 bases). CDR3 length: 16 residues. Trimming shortened V by 1 base and J by 4 bases, and 16 bases separated the two germline ends. Germline V gene lookup returns CDR1 SGHTA and CDR2 FQGNSA. The CDR3 sequence: CASSLEGWGRAYGYTF. DNA for the CDR3: TGTGCCAGCAGCTTAGAGGGGTGGGGCAGGGCCTATGGCTACACCTTC.

V gene TRBV5-1 combines with J gene TRBJ2-1, with D unclear. Germline V lookup: CDR1 SGHRS, CDR2 YFSETQ. Trimming left V 3 bases short and J 0 bases short, with 10 bases between. The CDR3 has 15 residues. CDR3 sequence reads: CASSSPGGSYNEQFF. As DNA, the CDR3 is TGCGCCAGCAGCTCCCCCGGTGGCTCCTACAATGAGCAGTTCTTC. Full variable domain (outside the CDR3, taken from reference TRBV5-1 and TRBJ2-1): KAGVTQTPRYLIKTRGQQVTLSCSPISGHRSVSWYQQTPGQGLQFLFEYFSETQRNKGNFPGRFSGRQFSNSRSEMNVSTLELGDSALYLCASSSPGGSYNEQFFGPGTRLTVL.

For this clonotype: A much larger clone differs by one base, so this may be a read error. The chain employs TRBV20-1 and TRBJ2-5, with D possibly being TRBD1 or TRBD2 (5 bases each). CDR1 is DFQATT and CDR2 is SNEGSKA in the germline V gene (reference sequence). This CDR3 has 13 residues. CDR3 sequence (DNA): TGCAGTGCTAGACACAGCGCAACCGGGACCCGGTACTTC. It is translated as CSARHSATGTRYF.

V gene TRBV4-1 combines with J gene TRBJ2-3; 11 bases match TRBD2. From germline, CDR1 is MGHRA and CDR2 YSYEKL. The CDR3 extends over 18 amino acids. Trimming at V came to 4 bases and at J to 7 bases, leaving 16 bases not matched to a gene. The CDR3 sequence is CASSLDWAKLAGENTQYF. The CDR3 DNA reads TGCGCCAGCAGCCTAGATTGGGCTAAACTAGCGGGAGAAAATACGCAGTATTTT.

The rearrangement uses TRBV6-5 and TRBJ2-6; D is undetermined. Trimming took off 0 bases at V and 3 bases at J, with 6 bases between the two ends. Germline V gene lookup returns CDR1 MNHEY and CDR2 SVGAGI. This CDR3 spans 15 amino acids. This CDR3 reads CASSYSGYGANVLTF. DNA of the CDR3: TGTGCCAGCAGTTACTCGGGGTATGGGGCCAACGTCCTGACTTTC.